This TCR beta chain derives from a study of shared clonotypes between healthy human individuals. As defined, naive CD8 cells were CD45RO-negative and positively selected for CCR7, with terminally differentiated effector memory CD45RA+ cells excluded. The table came from immunoSEQ multiplex PCR; TCRdb's copy has only in-frame clones and leaves some out. The table has hundreds of thousands of clones, approximately 96% seen once. The germline V gene has CDR1 SGHTS and CDR2 YDEGEE. V lost 1 base, J lost 1 base, and 5 bases lay in between. This CDR3 has 14 residues. The chain couples TRBV5-8 to TRBJ2-2; D call uncertain. The origin of this receptor is a woman aged 25 to 39 in good health. Sequenced sample: naive CD8+ T cells sorted from blood. The DNA of the CDR3 is TGTGCCAGCAGCTTGCAACAGAACACCGGGGAGCTGTTTTTT. Translated: CASSLQQNTGELFF.